The next 25 T cell receptor beta chains were all read from a single sample in a study of spatial heterogeneity in lung cancer. Time point reported: sample taken at primary tumor resection. TCRdb fed the 5' RACE reads into MiXCR, producing one record per CDR3 protein. The table includes tens of thousands of distinct CDR3 sequences, roughly 12% detected once. The sample here was PBMCs, taken at surgery. Receptors were obtained from a male donor with early-stage non-small cell lung cancer.

The V and J genes are TRBV27 and TRBJ2-7; 9 positions match TRBD1. Germline V lookup: CDR1 MNHEY, CDR2 SMNVEV (reference sequence). J lost 2 bases, V lost 4 bases, and 6 bases had no gene match. The CDR3 consists of 15 residues. The CDR3 region is CASSSAGQGAYEQYF. DNA of the CDR3: TGTGCCAGCAGTTCCGCGGGACAGGGCGCCTACGAGCAGTACTTC.

This clonotype was seen a handful of times. The chain is built from TRBV29-1 and TRBJ2-2, with D perhaps matching TRBD1 (5 bases). CDR3 length: 12 amino acids. Trimming left V 4 bases short and J 9 bases short, with 12 bases between. The germline CDR1 and CDR2 sequences are SQVTM and ANQGSEA. This CDR3 is CSVAGASRELFF. The CDR3 nucleotides are TGCAGCGTTGCTGGGGCATCAAGGGAGCTGTTTTTT.

This clonotype has a count of ten or more. The chain links TRBV12-3 or TRBV12-4 to TRBJ1-1; no firm D call. The CDR3 has 11 amino acids. Trimming removed 5 bases from V and 5 bases from J, with 6 bases in between. The CDR3 nucleotides read TGTGCCAGCAGTGGTGGGACTGAAGCTTTCTTT. This encodes CASSGGTEAFF.

The V call is TRBV7-2, the J call TRBJ2-5, with unresolved D. CDR1 and CDR2 (germline): SGHTA, FQGNSA. The CDR3 length is 12 residues. The V and J ends lost 5 bases and 10 bases respectively, with 14 bases between them. The CDR3 sequence is CASSAPFESQYF. CDR3 nucleotides: TGTGCCAGCAGCGCGCCTTTCGAAAGCCAGTACTTC.

This clonotype was observed a few times. The chain recombines TRBV11-3 with TRBJ2-3; 8 positions agree with TRBD2. This CDR3 is built from 15 residues. Germline CDR1 and CDR2: SGHNT and YENEEA. J was trimmed by 1 base and V by 4 bases; bases with no gene match: 4. CDR3 bases: TGTGCCAGCAGCTCACGTAGCGGGGGCACAGATACGCAGTATTTT. It codes for CASSSRSGGTDTQYF.

Comment on this clonotype: One end of the junction is discordant with germline, which a read error may explain. This rearrangement joins TRBV7-9 to TRBJ1-3; D is uncertain. Germline values: CDR1 SEHNR, CDR2 FQNEAQ (reference sequence). This CDR3 is 15 amino acids long. The CDR3 loop reads CAGSPDVSSGNTIYF. CDR3 DNA: TGTGCCGGCAGCCCGGACGTAAGCTCTGGAAACACCATATATTTT.

The chain couples TRBV19 to TRBJ2-3; the D is unclear. CDR3 length equals 11 residues. Germline lookup yields CDR1 LNHDA and CDR2 SQIVND (reference sequence). V lost 5 bases and J 6 bases, leaving 6 bases between the germline ends. CDR3 nucleotide sequence: TGTGCCAGTAGTGCTTTTGATACGCAGTATTTT. Translated, it gives CASSAFDTQYF.

This clonotype occurred a few times. The gene calls are TRBV2 and TRBJ2-2; a weak D match, TRBD1 (5 bases). The CDR3 runs 14 residues. V shed 6 bases and J shed 1 base, with 9 bases lying between them. Germline V gene data show CDR1 as SNHLY and CDR2 as FYNNEI. CDR3 in DNA: TGTGCCAGCAGCAGAACAGGGAACACCGGGGAGCTGTTTTTT. This translates into CASSRTGNTGELFF. Together with reference TRBV2 and TRBJ2-2, the CDR3 gives the full variable domain: EPEVTQTPSHQVTQMGQEVILRCVPISNHLYFYWYRQILGQKVEFLVSFYNNEISEKSEIFDDQFSVERPDGSNFTLKIRSTKLEDSAMYFCASSRTGNTGELFFGEGSRLTVL.

This clonotype was detected many times. V usage is TRBV3-1 and J usage is TRBJ1-5, with D uncertain. The CDR3 consists of 14 residues. Trimming removed 4 bases from V and 2 bases from J, with 9 bases in between. The V gene's germline CDR1 is LGHDT and CDR2 YNNKEL (reference sequence). The CDR3 region is CASSRRGGNQPQHF. For the CDR3, the DNA is TGTGCCAGCAGCCGCAGAGGAGGCAATCAGCCCCAGCATTTT. Using reference TRBV3-1 and TRBJ1-5 for the parts outside the CDR3, the full variable domain is DTAVSQTPKYLVTQMGNDKSIKCEQNLGHDTMYWYKQDSKKFLKIMFSYNNKELIINETVPNRFSPKSPDKAHLNLHINSLELGDSAVYFCASSRRGGNQPQHFGDGTRLSIL.

This clonotype was seen more than once but under ten times. The chain links TRBV7-9 to TRBJ1-2; maybe TRBD1 (5 bases). The germline V and J ends were trimmed by 0 bases and 8 bases, with 13 bases remaining between them. CDR3 length: 14 amino acids. Germline CDR1 reads SEHNR; CDR2 reads FQNEAQ (reference sequence). CDR3 nucleotides: TGTGCCAGCAGCTTAGCATTTCCAGGGAGGGGCTACACCTTC. Protein product: CASSLAFPGRGYTF.

The rearrangement uses TRBV7-2 and TRBJ2-3; D perhaps matches TRBD2 (6 bases). The germline gives CDR1 SGHTA, CDR2 FQGNSA. The CDR3 has 15 residues. Deletions cut 1 base from V and 1 base from J, with 9 bases between. The CDR3 region is CASSLVSGGTDTQYF. The CDR3 coding sequence is TGTGCCAGCAGCTTAGTTTCGGGGGGCACAGATACGCAGTATTTT.

The table lists this clonotype with a few counts. Here the CDR3 DNA reads TGTGCCAGCAGCTCGGGACAGGTTGAAGGAGGCTACACCTTC. It yields the protein CASSSGQVEGGYTF. The chain couples TRBV11-2 to TRBJ1-2; TRBD1 aligns across 8 bases. This CDR3 spans 14 amino acids. Looked up from germline, CDR1 is SGHAT and CDR2 is FQNNGV. Unmatched junction bases numbered 9, after V lost 4 bases and J lost 8 bases. Combining the CDR3 with reference TRBV11-2 and TRBJ1-2 gives the whole variable domain EAGVAQSPRYKIIEKRQSVAFWCNPISGHATLYWYQQILGQGPKLLIQFQNNGVVDDSQLPKDRFSAERLKGVDSTLKIQPAKLEDSAVYLCASSSGQVEGGYTFGSGTRLTVV.

V is TRBV20-1 and J is TRBJ2-2; no reliable D call. Germline V lookup: CDR1 DFQATT, CDR2 SNEGSKA (reference sequence). This CDR3 is 15 amino acids long. With 6 bases removed from V and 4 bases from J, the gap between germline ends came to 18 bases. The CDR3 DNA follows: TGCAGTGCCCGACCCATGGGGATGAGCACCGGGGAGCTGTTTTTT. It codes for CSARPMGMSTGELFF.

This clonotype appeared a few times. V gene TRBV28 combines with J gene TRBJ2-3; the D is unclear. CDR3 size: 14 residues. Germline assignment: CDR1 MDHEN and CDR2 SYDVKM. Trimming removed 3 bases from V and 0 bases from J, with 7 bases in between. The CDR3 bases are TGTGCCAGCAGTTTTCATATGAGCACAGATACGCAGTATTTT. It codes for CASSFHMSTDTQYF.

This clonotype was counted at least ten times. The chain uses TRBV6-5 and TRBJ2-2; TRBD1 matches at 9 bases. CDR3 size: 16 residues. V lost 6 bases and J lost 4; bases outside the gene matches: 9. The germline V gene encodes CDR1 MNHEY and CDR2 SVGAGI. The CDR3 spells CASRATGGGSTGELFF. The CDR3 coding sequence is TGTGCCAGCAGAGCGACAGGGGGGGGTAGCACCGGGGAGCTGTTTTTT.

This clonotype was recorded many times. The chain recombines TRBV12-3 or TRBV12-4 with TRBJ2-1; D unresolved. CDR3 length: 12 residues. With 3 bases removed from V and 8 bases from J, the gap between germline ends came to 8 bases. CDR3 nucleotides: TGTGCCAGCAGTTTCTCTTTCGATGAGCAGTTCTTC. Its translation is CASSFSFDEQFF.

This clonotype was counted only a few times. This chain uses TRBV11-2 with TRBJ1-3, with 7 bases matching TRBD1. Germline V gives CDR1 SGHAT, CDR2 FQNNGV. V trimming: 4 bases; J trimming: 0 bases; junction bases outside the gene matches: 6. The CDR3 is 16 amino acids. This CDR3 is CASSSGTAYSGNTIYF. In nucleotides, the CDR3 is TGTGCCAGCAGCTCAGGGACAGCGTACTCTGGAAACACCATATATTTT.

This clonotype was counted ten times or more. The V call is TRBV7-9, the J call TRBJ1-3; D gene ambiguous. CDR3 length: 16 amino acids. Germline CDR1 SEHNR, CDR2 FQNEAQ (reference sequence). V was clipped by 6 bases and J by 2 bases, with 17 bases between them. CDR3 DNA sequence: TGTGCCAGCAGACCCGAATTTGGGGTGACTGGAAACACCATATATTTT. Residues: CASRPEFGVTGNTIYF.

The chain is built from TRBV10-2 and TRBJ1-6; 7 nucleotides align to TRBD1. The germline gives CDR1 WSHSY, CDR2 SAAADI. V trimming: 5 bases; J trimming: 7 bases; junction bases outside the gene matches: 5. The CDR3 is made up of 14 amino acids. The CDR3 DNA is TGCGCCAGCAGTCCGGACAGGAGGAATTCACCCCTCCACTTT. Translation: CASSPDRRNSPLHF.

Written as DNA, the CDR3 is TGTGCCAGCAGTTCTTTTGATACGGGACAGGGCGGTGAGACCCAGTACTTC. It codes for CASSSFDTGQGGETQYF. The V call is TRBV6-6, the J call TRBJ2-5; 9 positions agree with TRBD1. Unmatched junction bases numbered 14, after V lost 4 bases and J lost 5 bases. The germline CDR1 and CDR2 sequences are MNHNY and SVGAGI (reference sequence). The CDR3 is 17 amino acids.

The chain carries TRBV20-1 and TRBJ2-7; D gene ambiguous. The CDR3 extends over 14 amino acids. With 1 base removed from V and 4 bases from J, the gap between germline ends came to 14 bases. Per the germline V gene, CDR1 is DFQATT and CDR2 is SNEGSKA (reference sequence). The CDR3 protein is CSARGPLWAYEQYF. In DNA form, the CDR3 reads TGCAGTGCTAGAGGGCCATTGTGGGCTTACGAGCAGTACTTC.

The chain links TRBV28 to TRBJ2-5, with TRBD2 matching 9 bases. Germline CDR1 and CDR2: MDHEN and SYDVKM. The CDR3 totals 16 residues. V trimming: 4 bases; J trimming: 5 bases; junction bases outside the gene matches: 11. DNA of the CDR3: TGTGCCAGCAGTTCCTCTGGAGCGGGGGGAAGGGAGACCCAGTACTTC. Translated, it gives CASSSSGAGGRETQYF.

This clonotype was found many times. The CDR3 DNA reads TGTGCCAGCATCTGGGGGAACCGTAATGAAAAACTGTTTTTT. Amino acids: CASIWGNRNEKLFF. This rearrangement joins TRBV28 to TRBJ1-4; a possible D gene is TRBD1 (5 bases). Trimming pared 7 bases from V and 4 bases from J, leaving 13 bases between. CDR3 length: 14 residues. Germline V CDR1 and CDR2: MDHEN, SYDVKM.

This clonotype has at least ten counts. This chain joins TRBV18 and TRBJ2-4; D gene ambiguous. V was cut by 1 base and J by 8 bases, with 9 bases left in between. The CDR3 consists of 13 residues. Germline V gives CDR1 KGHSH, CDR2 LQKENI. The CDR3 spells CASSPQGQDIQYF. In DNA, the CDR3 is TGTGCCAGCTCACCACAGGGTCAGGACATTCAGTACTTC.

This clonotype occurred many times. The chain couples TRBV11-2 to TRBJ1-2, with no clear D. Germline-derived CDR1 and CDR2 are SGHAT and FQNNGV. This CDR3 region has 13 residues. Trimming took 3 bases from V and 2 from J, leaving 7 bases between them. CDR3 DNA sequence: TGTGCCAGCAGCTTTGGACGGAACTATGGCTACACCTTC. Its protein is CASSFGRNYGYTF. Full variable domain (outside the CDR3, taken from reference TRBV11-2 and TRBJ1-2): EAGVAQSPRYKIIEKRQSVAFWCNPISGHATLYWYQQILGQGPKLLIQFQNNGVVDDSQLPKDRFSAERLKGVDSTLKIQPAKLEDSAVYLCASSFGRNYGYTFGSGTRLTVV.